These 7 T cell receptor beta chains came from one sample sequenced in a study of human T cells and chemical hapten exposure. The time point: healthy volunteer bleed at 6 weeks. Unseparated into fractions, whole blood served as the source from which total RNA was extracted. In TCRdb, the RACE reads were re-called with MiXCR into one record per CDR3 protein. The table records roughly 75,000 distinct CDR3 sequences, approximately 8.6% of them present only once. Sequenced: whole blood. These receptor sequences come from a female donor in good health. Some clones in this sample may be carry-over from other donors' samples.

The chain is built from TRBV13 and TRBJ1-5; D possibly corresponds to TRBD1 (5 bases). The CDR3 extends over 14 amino acids. Trimming took off 5 bases at V and 2 bases at J, with 10 bases between the two ends. Germline CDR1 and CDR2: PRHDT and FYEKMQ (reference sequence). This chain's CDR3 is CASSQGTGNQPQHF. In DNA form, the CDR3 reads TGTGCCAGCAGCCAAGGGACGGGCAATCAGCCCCAGCATTTT.

This clonotype was seen more than once but under ten times. The gene calls are TRBV5-1 and TRBJ1-2, with 7 bases identical to TRBD1. V dropped 3 bases and J dropped 4; count of bases not matched to a gene: 12. CDR1 is SGHRS and CDR2 is YFSETQ in the germline V gene. The CDR3 covers 16 residues. The CDR3 DNA reads as TGCGCCAGCAGCTCCACCGTACGACAGGGACTCTATGGCTACACCTTC. This codes for CASSSTVRQGLYGYTF.

In its sample, this clonotype was seen many times. The chain's CDR3 is CSAREQSNTGELFF. Here the CDR3 DNA reads TGCAGTGCTAGAGAACAGTCGAACACCGGGGAGCTGTTTTTT. The rearrangement uses TRBV20-1 and TRBJ2-2; no firm D call. This CDR3 has 14 amino acids. Germline-derived CDR1 and CDR2 are DFQATT and SNEGSKA (reference sequence). Trimming shortened V by 0 bases and J by 0 bases, and 5 bases separated the two germline ends.

The rearrangement links TRBV28 to TRBJ2-3; D is possibly TRBD2 (5 bases). The CDR3 has 15 amino acids. V gave up 5 bases and J gave up 4 bases, with 16 bases separating them. Per the germline V gene, CDR1 is MDHEN and CDR2 is SYDVKM. CDR3 nucleotides: TGTGCCAGCAGTCCTCCCCCAGGAGGCGCAGATACGCAGTATTTT. This gives the protein CASSPPPGGADTQYF.

This clonotype was detected many times. The chain combines TRBV4-2 with TRBJ2-3; the match to TRBD2 covers 8 bases. This CDR3 region has 18 residues. Germline assignment: CDR1 LGHNA and CDR2 YNFKEQ. After removal of 8 bases from V and 2 bases from J, the junction contained 18 bases not matched to a gene. The CDR3: CASVRNRESGGNTDTQYF. The CDR3 coding sequence is TGTGCCAGCGTCCGGAACAGGGAAAGCGGGGGCAACACAGATACGCAGTATTTT.

This clonotype was seen many times. This sequence joins TRBV20-1 and TRBJ2-7, with no clear D. This CDR3 comprises 11 residues. The germline CDR1 and CDR2 sequences are DFQATT and SNEGSKA (reference sequence). V gave up 3 bases and J gave up 3 bases, with 6 bases separating them. The CDR3 sequence is CSASLDYEQYF. As DNA, the CDR3 is TGCAGTGCTAGCCTCGACTACGAGCAGTACTTC.

The chain recombines TRBV12-3 or TRBV12-4 with TRBJ1-1; D perhaps matches TRBD1 (6 bases). Trimming removed 3 bases at V and 0 bases at J, with 14 bases between. This CDR3 spans 16 amino acids. For the CDR3, the DNA is TGTGCCAGCAGTTTTCGGGAAGGGGACATGAACACTGAAGCTTTCTTT. Translating gives CASSFREGDMNTEAFF.